Below are 4 T cell receptor beta chains sequenced from a single sample in a study of T cell repertoires in cytomegalovirus infection. TCRdb re-derived calls from the reads in MiXCR, one entry per CDR3 protein. This table has some 800,000 distinct CDR3 sequences, almost 30% appearing once. Antigen specificity for these receptors is unknown. Sequencing was performed on cultured CD8+ T cells from PBMCs, taken from culture after CMV antigen stimulation. The receptors were sampled from a human donor in good health (CMV status not recorded). Some clones in this sample may be carry-over from other donors' samples.

This clonotype was seen at least ten times. The chain employs TRBV7-8 and TRBJ2-3; TRBD2 aligns across 11 bases. With V trimmed by 1 base and J by 1 base, 4 bases remained unmatched. The CDR3 contains 17 residues. Looked up from germline, CDR1 is SGHVS and CDR2 is FQNEAQ. CDR3 DNA sequence: TGTGCCAGCAGCTTAGATAGACTAGCGGGGCGCACAGATACGCAGTATTTT. Its translation: CASSLDRLAGRTDTQYF.

This rearrangement joins TRBV12-5 to TRBJ2-3; no clear D gene. Germline CDR1 LGHNT, CDR2 FRNRAP. This CDR3 spans 15 amino acids. The CDR3 bases are TGTGCCGTCGACTCCACAACCGACGGCACAGATACGCAGTATTTT. Its protein product is CAVDSTTDGTDTQYF.

The chain is built from TRBV20-1 and TRBJ2-3; possibly TRBD2 for D (6 bases). V dropped 5 bases and J dropped 0 bases, with 18 bases sitting between them. This CDR3 region has 16 residues. Germline CDR1 DFQATT, CDR2 SNEGSKA (reference sequence). CDR3: CSAPGEREYSTDTQYF. Written as DNA, the CDR3 is TGCAGTGCTCCGGGGGAACGGGAGTATAGCACAGATACGCAGTATTTT.

The rearrangement links TRBV7-2 to TRBJ1-5; D call uncertain. The CDR3 is made up of 12 amino acids. CDR1 is SGHTA and CDR2 is FQGNSA in the germline V gene. The V end was cut by 3 bases, the J end by 3 bases, with 3 bases between. CDR3 loop: CASSFINQPQHF. The DNA of the CDR3 is TGTGCCAGCAGCTTTATCAATCAGCCCCAGCATTTT. The full variable domain, with the rest looked up from reference TRBV7-2 and TRBJ1-5, is GAGVSQSPSNKVTEKGKDVELRCDPISGHTALYWYRQSLGQGLEFLIYFQGNSAPDKSGLPSDRFSAERTGGSVSTLTIQRTQQEDSAVYLCASSFINQPQHFGDGTRLSIL.